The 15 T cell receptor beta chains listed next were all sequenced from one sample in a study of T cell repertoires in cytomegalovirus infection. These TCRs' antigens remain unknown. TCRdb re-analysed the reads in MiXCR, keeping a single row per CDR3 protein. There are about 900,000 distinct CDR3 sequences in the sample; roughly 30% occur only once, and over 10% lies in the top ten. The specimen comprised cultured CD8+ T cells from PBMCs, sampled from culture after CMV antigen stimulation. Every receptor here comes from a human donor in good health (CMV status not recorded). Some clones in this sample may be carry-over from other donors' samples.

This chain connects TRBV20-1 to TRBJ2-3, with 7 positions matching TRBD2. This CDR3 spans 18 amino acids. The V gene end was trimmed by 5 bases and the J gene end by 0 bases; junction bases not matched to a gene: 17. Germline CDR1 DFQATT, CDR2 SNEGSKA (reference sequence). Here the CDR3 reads CSAPNFGGTLPSTDTQYF. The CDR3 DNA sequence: TGCAGTGCTCCGAACTTCGGGGGGACTCTACCTAGCACAGATACGCAGTATTTT.

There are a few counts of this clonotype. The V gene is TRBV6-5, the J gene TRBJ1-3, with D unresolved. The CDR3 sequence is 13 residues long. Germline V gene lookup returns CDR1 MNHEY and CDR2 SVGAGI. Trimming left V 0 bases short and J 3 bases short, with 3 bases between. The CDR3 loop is CASSYSFGNTIYF. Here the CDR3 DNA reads TGTGCCAGCAGTTACTCGTTTGGAAACACCATATATTTT.

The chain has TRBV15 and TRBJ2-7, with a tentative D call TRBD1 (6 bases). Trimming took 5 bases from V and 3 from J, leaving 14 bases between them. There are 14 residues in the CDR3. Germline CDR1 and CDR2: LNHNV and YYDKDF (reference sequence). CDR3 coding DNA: TGTGCCACCAGCCAATGGAAACAGGGCTACGAGCAGTACTTC. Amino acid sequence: CATSQWKQGYEQYF. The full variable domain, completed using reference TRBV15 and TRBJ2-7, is DAMVIQNPRYQVTQFGKPVTLSCSQTLNHNVMYWYQQKSSQAPKLLFHYYDKDFNNEADTPDNFQSRRPNTSFCFLDIRSPGLGDTAMYLCATSQWKQGYEQYFGPGTRLTVT.

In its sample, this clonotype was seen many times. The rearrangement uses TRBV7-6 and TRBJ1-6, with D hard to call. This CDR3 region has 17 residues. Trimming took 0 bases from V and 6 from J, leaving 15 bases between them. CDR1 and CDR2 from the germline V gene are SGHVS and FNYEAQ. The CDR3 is CASSLAQKRESNSPLHF. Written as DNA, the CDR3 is TGTGCCAGCAGCTTAGCGCAGAAGAGGGAATCTAATTCACCCCTCCACTTT.

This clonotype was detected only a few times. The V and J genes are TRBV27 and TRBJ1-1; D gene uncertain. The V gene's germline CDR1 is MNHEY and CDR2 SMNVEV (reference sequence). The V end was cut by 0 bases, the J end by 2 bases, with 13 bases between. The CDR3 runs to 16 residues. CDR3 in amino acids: CASSLSTVAGNTEAFF. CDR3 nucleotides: TGTGCCAGCAGTTTATCCACAGTAGCCGGTAACACTGAAGCTTTCTTT.

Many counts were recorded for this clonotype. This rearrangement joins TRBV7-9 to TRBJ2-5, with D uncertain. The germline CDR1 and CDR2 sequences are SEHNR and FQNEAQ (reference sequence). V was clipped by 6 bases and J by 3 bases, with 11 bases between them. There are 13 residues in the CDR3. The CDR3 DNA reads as TGTGCCAGCAGTCCAATAGCAGAAGAGACCCAGTACTTC. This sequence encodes CASSPIAEETQYF.

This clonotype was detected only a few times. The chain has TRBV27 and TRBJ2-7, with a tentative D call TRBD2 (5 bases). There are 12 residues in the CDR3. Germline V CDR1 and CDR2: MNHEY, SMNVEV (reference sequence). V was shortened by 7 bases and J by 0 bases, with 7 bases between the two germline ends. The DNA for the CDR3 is TGTGCCAGCATGGGAGCCTCCTACGAGCAGTACTTC. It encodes CASMGASYEQYF.

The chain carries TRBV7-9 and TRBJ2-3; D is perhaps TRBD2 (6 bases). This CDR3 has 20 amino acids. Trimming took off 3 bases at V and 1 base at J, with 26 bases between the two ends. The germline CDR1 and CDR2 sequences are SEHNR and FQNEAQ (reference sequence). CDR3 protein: CASSFESVHLVSSGTDTQYF. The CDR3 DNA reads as TGTGCCAGCAGCTTTGAATCCGTTCATCTCGTTTCTAGCGGCACAGATACGCAGTATTTT.

This CDR3 is CASSAPQGQNTEAFF. In nucleotides, the CDR3 is TGTGCCAGCAGCGCACCACAGGGCCAGAACACTGAAGCTTTCTTT. The chain recombines TRBV7-9 with TRBJ1-1, with D tentatively TRBD1 (6 bases). The CDR3 totals 15 residues. Germline CDR1 and CDR2: SEHNR and FQNEAQ (reference sequence). The ends were cut back, 5 bases at V and 1 base at J, with 14 bases in the middle. Supplemented by reference TRBV7-9 and TRBJ1-1, the full variable domain reads DTGVSQNPRHKITKRGQNVTFRCDPISEHNRLYWYRQTLGQGPEFLTYFQNEAQLEKSRLLSDRFSAERPKGSFSTLEIQRTEQGDSAMYLCASSAPQGQNTEAFFGQGTRLTVV.

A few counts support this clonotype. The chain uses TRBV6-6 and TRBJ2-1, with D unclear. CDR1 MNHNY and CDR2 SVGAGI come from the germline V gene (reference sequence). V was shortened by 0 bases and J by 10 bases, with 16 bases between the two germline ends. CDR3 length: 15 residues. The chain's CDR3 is CASSYSSIPLEEQFF. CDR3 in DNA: TGTGCCAGCAGTTACTCGAGTATACCCCTCGAGGAGCAGTTCTTC.

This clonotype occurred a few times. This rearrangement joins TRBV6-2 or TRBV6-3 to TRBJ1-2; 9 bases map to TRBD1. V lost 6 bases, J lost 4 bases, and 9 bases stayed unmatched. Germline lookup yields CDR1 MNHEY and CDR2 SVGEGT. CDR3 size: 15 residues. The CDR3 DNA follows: TGTGCCAGCAGAAGCCGGGACAGGGTTCCCTATGGCTACACCTTC. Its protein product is CASRSRDRVPYGYTF.

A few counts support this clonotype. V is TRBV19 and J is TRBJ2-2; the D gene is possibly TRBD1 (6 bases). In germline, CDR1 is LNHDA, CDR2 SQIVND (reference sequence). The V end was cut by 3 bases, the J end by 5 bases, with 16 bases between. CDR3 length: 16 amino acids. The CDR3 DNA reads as TGTGCCAGTAGTATGTACAGGGCGGGTCCAACCGGGGAGCTGTTTTTT. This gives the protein CASSMYRAGPTGELFF.

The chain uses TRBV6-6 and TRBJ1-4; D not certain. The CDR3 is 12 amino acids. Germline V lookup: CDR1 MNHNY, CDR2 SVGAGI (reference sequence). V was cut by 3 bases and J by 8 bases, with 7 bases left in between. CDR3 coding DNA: TGTGCCAGCAGTTATGGCCCCGAAAAACTGTTTTTT. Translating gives CASSYGPEKLFF.

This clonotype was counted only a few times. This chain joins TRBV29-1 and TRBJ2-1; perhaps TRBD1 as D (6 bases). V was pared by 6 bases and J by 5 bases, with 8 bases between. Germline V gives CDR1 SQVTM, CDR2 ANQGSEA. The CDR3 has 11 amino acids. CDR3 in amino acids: CSVPGDNEQFF. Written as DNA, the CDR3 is TGCAGCGTCCCAGGGGACAATGAGCAGTTCTTC.

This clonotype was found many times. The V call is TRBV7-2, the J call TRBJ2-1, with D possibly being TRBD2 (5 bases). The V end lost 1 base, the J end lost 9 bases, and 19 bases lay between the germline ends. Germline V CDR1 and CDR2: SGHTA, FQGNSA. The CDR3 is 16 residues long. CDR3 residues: CASSLDVSGVTGEQFF. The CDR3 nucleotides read TGTGCCAGCAGCTTAGACGTAAGCGGCGTGACGGGTGAGCAGTTCTTC.